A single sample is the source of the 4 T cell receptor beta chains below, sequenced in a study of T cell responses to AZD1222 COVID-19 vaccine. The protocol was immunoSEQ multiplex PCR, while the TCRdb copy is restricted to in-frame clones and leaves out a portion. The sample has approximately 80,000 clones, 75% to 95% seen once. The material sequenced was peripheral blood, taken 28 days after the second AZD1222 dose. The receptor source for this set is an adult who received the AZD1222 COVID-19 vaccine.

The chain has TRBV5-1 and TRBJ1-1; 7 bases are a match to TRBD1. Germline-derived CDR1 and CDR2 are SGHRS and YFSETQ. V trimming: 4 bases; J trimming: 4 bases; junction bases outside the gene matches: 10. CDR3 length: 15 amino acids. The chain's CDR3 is CASSRERGLLTEAFF. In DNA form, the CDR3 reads TGCGCCAGCAGCAGGGAAAGGGGGCTCCTCACTGAAGCTTTCTTT.

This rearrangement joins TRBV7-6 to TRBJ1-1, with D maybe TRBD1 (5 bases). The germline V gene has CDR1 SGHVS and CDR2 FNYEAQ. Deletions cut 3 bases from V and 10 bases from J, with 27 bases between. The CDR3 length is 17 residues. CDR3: CASSLPLRGLPRVGAFF. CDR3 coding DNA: TGTGCCAGCAGCTTGCCACTTCGGGGACTACCTAGAGTCGGAGCTTTCTTT.

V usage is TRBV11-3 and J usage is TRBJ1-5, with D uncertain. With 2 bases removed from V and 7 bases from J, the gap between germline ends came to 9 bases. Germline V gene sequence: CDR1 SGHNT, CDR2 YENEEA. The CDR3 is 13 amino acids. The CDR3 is CASSLRPYQPQHF. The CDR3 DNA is TGTGCCAGCAGCTTACGTCCTTACCAGCCCCAGCATTTT.

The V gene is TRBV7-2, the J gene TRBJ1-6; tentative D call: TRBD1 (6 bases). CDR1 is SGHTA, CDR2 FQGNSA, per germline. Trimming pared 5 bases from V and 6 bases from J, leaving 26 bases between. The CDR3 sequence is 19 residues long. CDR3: CASSPRGTSPWRGNSPLHF. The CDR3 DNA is TGTGCCAGCAGCCCAAGGGGGACTTCCCCGTGGAGGGGTAATTCACCCCTCCACTTT.